The entry below describes one T cell receptor (beta chain). Germline CDR1 and CDR2: LGHDT and YNNKEL (reference sequence). Trimming cost V 0 bases and J 0 bases; bases outside gene matches: 13. This CDR3 is built from 21 residues. This specimen belongs to a study of blood T cell repertoires in COVID-19. This table comes from immunoSEQ multiplex PCR, and its TCRdb copy is limited to in-frame clones, with some not included. The table lists roughly 70,000 clones, about 88% of them singletons. Specimen: peripheral blood. The gene calls are TRBV3-1 (or the pseudogene TRBV3-2) and TRBJ2-6; 8 bases match TRBD1. The receptor comes from a man between 70 and 80 years old with active COVID-19. The CDR3 region is CASSQDWARGPLHSGANVLTF. DNA for the CDR3: TGTGCCAGCAGCCAAGATTGGGCCAGGGGGCCCCTCCACTCTGGGGCCAACGTCCTGACTTTC.